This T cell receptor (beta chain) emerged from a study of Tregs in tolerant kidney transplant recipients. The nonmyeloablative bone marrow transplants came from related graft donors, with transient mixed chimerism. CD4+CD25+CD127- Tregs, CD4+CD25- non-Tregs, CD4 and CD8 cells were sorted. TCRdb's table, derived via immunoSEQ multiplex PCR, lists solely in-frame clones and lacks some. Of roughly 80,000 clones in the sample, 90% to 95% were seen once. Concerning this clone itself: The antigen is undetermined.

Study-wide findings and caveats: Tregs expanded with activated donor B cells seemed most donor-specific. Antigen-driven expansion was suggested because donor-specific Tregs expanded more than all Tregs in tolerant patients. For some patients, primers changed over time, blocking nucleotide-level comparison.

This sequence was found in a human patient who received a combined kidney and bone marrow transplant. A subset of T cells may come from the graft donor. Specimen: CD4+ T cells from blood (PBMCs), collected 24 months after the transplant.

CDR3 in amino acids: CASSPRRAGDETQYF. In DNA, the CDR3 is TGTGCCAGCAGCCCCCGTCGGGCAGGGGATGAGACCCAGTACTTC. The V call is TRBV7-3, the J call TRBJ2-5, with TRBD1 as a possible D gene (6 bases). The V end was cut by 5 bases, the J end by 5 bases, with 18 bases between. The V gene's germline CDR1 is SGHTA and CDR2 FQGTGA. This CDR3 contains 15 residues.